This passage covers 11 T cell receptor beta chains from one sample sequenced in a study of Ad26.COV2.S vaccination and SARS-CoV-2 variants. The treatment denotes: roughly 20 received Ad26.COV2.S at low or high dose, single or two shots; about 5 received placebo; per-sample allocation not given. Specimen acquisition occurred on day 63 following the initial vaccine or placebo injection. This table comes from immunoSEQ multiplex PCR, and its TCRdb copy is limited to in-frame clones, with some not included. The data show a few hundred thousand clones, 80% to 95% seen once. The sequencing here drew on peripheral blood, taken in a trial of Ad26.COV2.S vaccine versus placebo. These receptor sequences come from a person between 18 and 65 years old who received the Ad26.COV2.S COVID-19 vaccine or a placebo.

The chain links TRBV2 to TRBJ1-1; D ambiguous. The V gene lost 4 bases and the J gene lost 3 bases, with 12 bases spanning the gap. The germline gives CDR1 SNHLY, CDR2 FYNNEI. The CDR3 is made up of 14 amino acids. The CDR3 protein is CASSVRESDTEAFF. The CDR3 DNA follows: TGTGCCAGCAGTGTGAGGGAGTCTGACACTGAAGCTTTCTTT.

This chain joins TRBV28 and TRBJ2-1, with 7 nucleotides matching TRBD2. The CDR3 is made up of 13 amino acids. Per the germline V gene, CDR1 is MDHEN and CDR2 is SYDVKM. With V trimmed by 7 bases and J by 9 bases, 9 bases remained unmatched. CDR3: CASTKRESVEQFF. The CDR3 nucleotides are TGTGCCAGCACTAAGCGGGAATCGGTTGAGCAGTTCTTC.

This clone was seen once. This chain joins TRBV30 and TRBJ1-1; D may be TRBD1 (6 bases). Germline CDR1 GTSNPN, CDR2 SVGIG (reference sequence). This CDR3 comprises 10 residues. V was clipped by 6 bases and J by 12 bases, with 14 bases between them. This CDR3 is CACIYRVSFF. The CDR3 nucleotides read TGTGCCTGCATATACAGGGTTTCTTTCTTT.

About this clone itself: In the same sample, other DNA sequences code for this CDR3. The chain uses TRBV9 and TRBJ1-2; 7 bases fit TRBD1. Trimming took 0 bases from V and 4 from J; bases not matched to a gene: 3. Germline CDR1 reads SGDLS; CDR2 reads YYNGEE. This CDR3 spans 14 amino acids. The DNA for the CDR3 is TGTGCCAGCAGCGTAGCAGGGGGGATCTATGGCTACACCTTC. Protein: CASSVAGGIYGYTF.

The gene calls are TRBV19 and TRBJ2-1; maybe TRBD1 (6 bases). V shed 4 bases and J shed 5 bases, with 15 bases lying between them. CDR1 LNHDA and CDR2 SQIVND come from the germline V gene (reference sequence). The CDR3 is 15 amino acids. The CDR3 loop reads CASSTDRPDHNEQFF. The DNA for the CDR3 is TGTGCCAGTAGTACAGACAGGCCTGACCACAATGAGCAGTTCTTC.

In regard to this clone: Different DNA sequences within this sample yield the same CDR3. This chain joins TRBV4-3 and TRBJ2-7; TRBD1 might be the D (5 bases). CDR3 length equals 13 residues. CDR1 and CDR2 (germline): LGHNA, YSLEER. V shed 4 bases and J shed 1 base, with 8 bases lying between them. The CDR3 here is CASSPGISYEQYF. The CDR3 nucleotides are TGCGCCAGCAGCCCAGGGATATCCTACGAGCAGTACTTC.

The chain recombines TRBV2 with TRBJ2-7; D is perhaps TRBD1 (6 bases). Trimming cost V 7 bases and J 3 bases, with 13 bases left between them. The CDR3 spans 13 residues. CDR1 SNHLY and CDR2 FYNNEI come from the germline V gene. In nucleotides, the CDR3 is TGTGCCAGCAATCGGGACAACATCTACGAGCAGTACTTC. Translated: CASNRDNIYEQYF.

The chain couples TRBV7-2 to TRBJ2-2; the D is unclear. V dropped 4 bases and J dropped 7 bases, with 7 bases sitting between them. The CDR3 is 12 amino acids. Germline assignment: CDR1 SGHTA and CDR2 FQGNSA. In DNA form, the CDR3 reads TGTGCCAGCAGCTCATACGGCGGGGAGCTGTTTTTT. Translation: CASSSYGGELFF.

The CDR3 here is CASSTDRGGEKLFF. DNA for the CDR3: TGTGCCAGCAGTACGGACAGGGGGGGCGAAAAACTGTTTTTT. The chain links TRBV6-5 to TRBJ1-4; TRBD1 matches at 10 bases. Germline V gene data show CDR1 as MNHEY and CDR2 as SVGAGI. The J segment lost 8 bases and the V segment lost 5 bases, leaving 5 bases of the junction unmatched. This CDR3 region has 14 residues.

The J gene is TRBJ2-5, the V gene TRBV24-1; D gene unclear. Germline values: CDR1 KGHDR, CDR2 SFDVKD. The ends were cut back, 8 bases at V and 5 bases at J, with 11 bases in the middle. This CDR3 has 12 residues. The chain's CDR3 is CATTRRFETQYF. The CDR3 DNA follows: TGTGCCACCACGAGGAGATTTGAGACCCAGTACTTC.

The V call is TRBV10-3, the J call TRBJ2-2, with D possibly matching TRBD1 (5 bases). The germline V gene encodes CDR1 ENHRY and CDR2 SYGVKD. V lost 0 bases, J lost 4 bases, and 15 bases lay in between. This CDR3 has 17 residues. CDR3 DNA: TGTGCCATCAGTGAGTCGATGATGGGGCCTGGCACCGGGGAGCTGTTTTTT. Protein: CAISESMMGPGTGELFF.